Shown below are 30 T cell receptor beta chains from a single sample sequenced in a study of T cell repertoires in cytomegalovirus infection. In TCRdb, the reads were re-called with MiXCR into one record per CDR3 protein. The sample includes more than 150,000 distinct CDR3 sequences, about 28% of them seen just once. Sequencing input: PBMCs. All receptors derive from a human donor in good health (CMV status not recorded). Some clones in this sample may be carry-over from other donors' samples.

This clonotype was detected a few times. The chain combines TRBV28 with TRBJ2-7; D is ambiguous. This CDR3 has 15 residues. CDR1 is MDHEN and CDR2 is SYDVKM in the germline V gene. V lost 2 bases, J lost 2 bases, and 13 bases lay in between. The CDR3 DNA sequence: TGTGCCAGCAGTTTACGGGCAGGTACTACCTACGAGCAGTACTTC. It yields the protein CASSLRAGTTYEQYF.

The chain recombines TRBV12-3 or TRBV12-4 with TRBJ2-3; D call uncertain. The CDR3 has 11 residues. Trimming pared 3 bases from V and 10 bases from J, leaving 8 bases between. The CDR3 is CASSFRLAQYF. The CDR3 DNA sequence: TGTGCCAGCAGTTTTCGGCTGGCGCAGTATTTT.

The chain is built from TRBV5-1 and TRBJ2-2; 10 nucleotides match TRBD1. CDR1 is SGHRS and CDR2 is YFSETQ in the germline V gene. The V and J ends lost 4 bases and 3 bases, in that order; junction bases with no gene match: 6. The CDR3 consists of 16 residues. In DNA form, the CDR3 reads TGCGCCAGCAGCCCCCGACAGGGGGCGGACACCGGGGAGCTGTTTTTT. It encodes CASSPRQGADTGELFF.

CDR3 in DNA: TGTGCCAGTAGTACGGGTAAAAGCAATCAGCCCCAGCATTTT. Amino acids: CASSTGKSNQPQHF. The V and J genes are TRBV19 and TRBJ1-5; D not certain. The germline V gene encodes CDR1 LNHDA and CDR2 SQIVND (reference sequence). V lost 4 bases and J 1 base, leaving 8 bases between the germline ends. The CDR3 loop spans 14 amino acids. Supplemented by reference TRBV19 and TRBJ1-5, the full variable domain reads DGGITQSPKYLFRKEGQNVTLSCEQNLNHDAMYWYRQDPGQGLRLIYYSQIVNDFQKGDIAEGYSVSREKKESFPLTVTSAQKNPTAFYLCASSTGKSNQPQHFGDGTRLSIL.

This clonotype was found a few times. The CDR3 sequence: CASSLDRRTDTQYF. The CDR3 DNA is TGTGCCAGCAGCTTGGACAGGCGCACAGATACGCAGTATTTT. The chain has TRBV7-6 and TRBJ2-3; 7 bases are a match to TRBD1. The CDR3 is 14 residues long. Trimming removed 3 bases from V and 1 base from J; junction bases left unmatched: 1. The V gene's germline CDR1 is SGHVS and CDR2 FNYEAQ.

This clonotype has more than one count but fewer than ten. The chain employs TRBV15 and TRBJ1-1; D remains unclear. From germline, CDR1 is LNHNV and CDR2 YYDKDF (reference sequence). The CDR3 has 16 amino acids. V was shortened by 0 bases and J by 4 bases, with 15 bases between the two germline ends. CDR3 in DNA: TGTGCCACCAGCAGAGATCACTTAAACAGTCTCACTGAAGCTTTCTTT. Residues: CATSRDHLNSLTEAFF.

The chain carries TRBV5-1 and TRBJ2-7; D tentatively fits TRBD1 or TRBD2 (5 bases each). V lost 4 bases to trimming and J lost 11 bases, with 13 bases between them. The CDR3 contains 11 residues. The germline V gene encodes CDR1 SGHRS and CDR2 YFSETQ. For the CDR3, the DNA is TGCGCCAGCAGCCCCGGGACCAGAGAGTACTTC. Its protein product is CASSPGTREYF.

In this sample, this clonotype turned up many times. V is TRBV7-8 and J is TRBJ1-1; weak D call: TRBD1 (5 bases). The CDR3 has 15 residues. V was trimmed by 5 bases and J by 4 bases, leaving 17 bases between them. The V gene's germline CDR1 is SGHVS and CDR2 FQNEAQ. The CDR3 DNA reads TGTGCCAGCAGCGCGGGAGGGGTCGTTAGCACTGAAGCTTTCTTT. It yields the protein CASSAGGVVSTEAFF.

This clonotype was seen once. The chain links TRBV15 to TRBJ2-1; TRBD2 matches 11 bases. V trimming: 6 bases; J trimming: 10 bases; junction bases outside the gene matches: 2. Germline values: CDR1 LNHNV, CDR2 YYDKDF (reference sequence). CDR3 length: 12 residues. CDR3 in DNA: TGTGCCACCAGGAGACTAGCGGGGGAGCAGTTCTTC. Translated: CATRRLAGEQFF.

The chain recombines TRBV10-3 with TRBJ1-2; no clear D. Germline CDR1 is ENHRY and CDR2 is SYGVKD. This CDR3 spans 11 amino acids. The V gene lost 4 bases and the J gene lost 4 bases, with 4 bases spanning the gap. This CDR3 is CAISVGYGYTF. The DNA for the CDR3 is TGTGCCATCAGTGTCGGCTATGGCTACACCTTC.

This clonotype came up many times. V and J are TRBV11-2 and TRBJ2-1; 9 bases are a match to TRBD2. Germline V lookup: CDR1 SGHAT, CDR2 FQNNGV. The V and J ends lost 3 bases and 8 bases, in that order; junction bases with no gene match: 8. CDR3 size: 15 residues. The CDR3 sequence is CASSFLLAGMDEQFF. The CDR3 bases are TGTGCCAGCAGCTTTCTCCTAGCGGGGATGGATGAGCAGTTCTTC.

The chain links TRBV6-2 or TRBV6-3 to TRBJ2-7, with D unclear. Germline V gene data show CDR1 as MNHEY and CDR2 as SVGEGT. Trimming took off 5 bases at V and 0 bases at J, with 14 bases between the two ends. The CDR3 is 15 residues long. CDR3 nucleotides: TGTGCCAGCAGTGGCCGTTGGACGGCCTCCTACGAGCAGTACTTC. Translating gives CASSGRWTASYEQYF.

The V and J genes are TRBV6-5 and TRBJ2-7; 9 bases are shared with TRBD2. The CDR3 loop spans 15 amino acids. Germline-derived CDR1 and CDR2 are MNHEY and SVGAGI. J was trimmed by 6 bases and V by 4 bases; bases with no gene match: 10. The DNA of the CDR3 is TGTGCCAGCAGTTTGCTAGCGGGGACCCTCGGCGAGCAGTACTTC. It yields the protein CASSLLAGTLGEQYF.

This clonotype occurred many times. The chain joins TRBV7-6 to TRBJ2-2; the D is unclear. Germline CDR1 is SGHVS and CDR2 is FNYEAQ. V was shortened by 1 base and J by 2 bases, with 17 bases between the two germline ends. This CDR3 region has 18 residues. The CDR3 DNA is TGTGCCAGCAGCTTAGTCGCACACGTTACGGCTAACACCGGGGAGCTGTTTTTT. It specifies CASSLVAHVTANTGELFF. The full variable domain, in which reference TRBV7-6 and TRBJ2-2 provide the parts outside the CDR3, is GAGVSQSPRYKVTKRGQDVALRCDPISGHVSLYWYRQALGQGPEFLTYFNYEAQQDKSGLPNDRFSAERPEGSISTLTIQRTEQRDSAMYRCASSLVAHVTANTGELFFGEGSRLTVL.

This clonotype was observed a handful of times. The rearrangement links TRBV7-2 to TRBJ1-4; D ambiguous. The V gene's germline CDR1 is SGHTA and CDR2 FQGNSA. The CDR3 sequence is 14 residues long. The V end lost 2 bases, the J end lost 3 bases, and 7 bases lay between the germline ends. As DNA, the CDR3 is TGTGCCAGCAGCTTAAAACGAGCTAATGAAAAACTGTTTTTT. It translates to CASSLKRANEKLFF.

This clonotype has more than one count but fewer than ten. V gene TRBV6-5 combines with J gene TRBJ2-1, with 7 bases matching TRBD1. The length of the CDR3 is 12 residues. Trimming removed 6 bases from V and 7 bases from J; junction bases left unmatched: 3. From germline, CDR1 is MNHEY and CDR2 SVGAGI. The chain's CDR3 is CASSLQGNEQFF. CDR3 coding DNA: TGTGCCAGCAGCTTACAGGGGAATGAGCAGTTCTTC.

This clonotype was seen only a few times. V is TRBV4-1 and J is TRBJ1-1, with 8 bases identical to TRBD1. This CDR3 has 15 amino acids. Germline V gene data show CDR1 as MGHRA and CDR2 as YSYEKL. The J segment lost 1 base and the V segment lost 2 bases, leaving 3 bases of the junction unmatched. The CDR3 bases are TGCGCCAGCAGCCAACGGACAGGGAGGAACACTGAAGCTTTCTTT. Its protein is CASSQRTGRNTEAFF.

A few counts support this clonotype. The chain links TRBV7-4 to TRBJ2-3; tentatively, D is TRBD2 (6 bases). Trimming cost V 5 bases and J 4 bases, with 16 bases left between them. CDR1 and CDR2 (germline): SGHVT, SQSDAQ. The length of the CDR3 is 15 residues. CDR3: CASSPGLPAADTQYF. As DNA, the CDR3 is TGTGCCAGCAGCCCGGGACTCCCAGCAGCAGATACGCAGTATTTT.

There are a few counts of this clonotype. The chain recombines TRBV7-8 with TRBJ1-1; 7 nucleotides line up with TRBD1. This CDR3 has 15 amino acids. Looked up from germline, CDR1 is SGHVS and CDR2 is FQNEAQ. Trimming at V came to 1 base and at J to 4 bases, leaving 6 bases not matched to a gene. The CDR3 bases are TGTGCCAGCAGCTTAGAGGGACAGCTGGGCACTGAAGCTTTCTTT. Residues: CASSLEGQLGTEAFF. Variable domain in full (rest from reference TRBV7-8 and TRBJ1-1): GAGVSQSPRYKVAKRGQDVALRCDPISGHVSLFWYQQALGQGPEFLTYFQNEAQLDKSGLPSDRFFAERPEGSVSTLKIQRTQQEDSAVYLCASSLEGQLGTEAFFGQGTRLTVV.

The CDR3, as DNA: TGCAGCGTTGGGACAGAGGAACAGCCCCAGCATTTT. It yields the protein CSVGTEEQPQHF. The chain is built from TRBV29-1 and TRBJ1-5, with D perhaps TRBD1 (6 bases). The CDR3 runs 12 residues. V was shortened by 4 bases and J by 7 bases, with 11 bases between the two germline ends. Germline loops: CDR1 SQVTM, CDR2 ANQGSEA.

This clonotype came up a few times. The chain joins TRBV6-5 to TRBJ1-1, with D tentatively TRBD1 (5 bases). The CDR3 is 15 amino acids. Germline-derived CDR1 and CDR2 are MNHEY and SVGAGI. The germline V and J ends were trimmed by 4 bases and 2 bases, with 14 bases remaining between them. The CDR3 reads CASSSGSLPNTEAFF. The CDR3 nucleotides are TGTGCCAGCAGTTCAGGGTCACTCCCAAACACTGAAGCTTTCTTT.

This chain uses TRBV7-2 with TRBJ1-2; 8 bases are a match to TRBD1. With V trimmed by 1 base and J by 2 bases, 12 bases remained unmatched. The germline CDR1 and CDR2 sequences are SGHTA and FQGNSA. This CDR3 spans 18 amino acids. CDR3: CASSLERQGAQRNYGYTF. For the CDR3, the DNA is TGTGCCAGCAGCTTAGAGAGGCAGGGGGCGCAGAGAAACTATGGCTACACCTTC.

This sequence joins TRBV4-1 and TRBJ1-5, with D perhaps matching TRBD1 (5 bases). V gave up 4 bases and J gave up 2 bases, with 12 bases separating them. Germline V lookup: CDR1 MGHRA, CDR2 YSYEKL. This CDR3 contains 15 residues. The DNA of the CDR3 is TGCGCCAGCAGCCCAGGGATCAGTGGCAATCAGCCCCAGCATTTT. It specifies CASSPGISGNQPQHF.

The V call is TRBV29-1, the J call TRBJ2-1; D might be TRBD2 (6 bases). CDR1 is SQVTM and CDR2 is ANQGSEA in the germline V gene. Trimming took 7 bases from V and 9 from J, leaving 19 bases between them. The CDR3 is 13 residues long. Here the CDR3 reads CSAGGRRYGEQFF. The CDR3 DNA reads as TGCAGCGCCGGGGGTAGACGGTATGGTGAGCAGTTCTTC.

The chain recombines TRBV29-1 with TRBJ2-6, with D maybe TRBD2 (5 bases). The CDR3 sequence is 12 residues long. The germline V gene has CDR1 SQVTM and CDR2 ANQGSEA. V lost 5 bases to trimming and J lost 6 bases, with 8 bases between them. CDR3 sequence: CSVHGEANVLTF. The CDR3 DNA follows: TGCAGCGTTCACGGGGAGGCCAACGTCCTGACTTTC.

This clonotype occurred many times. In nucleotides, the CDR3 is TGTGCCAGCAGCTTAATCTGGAACACTGAAGCTTTCTTT. This codes for CASSLIWNTEAFF. The chain combines TRBV7-2 with TRBJ1-1; D call uncertain. The V end was cut by 2 bases, the J end by 1 base, with 5 bases between. CDR3 length: 13 residues. The germline CDR1 and CDR2 sequences are SGHTA and FQGNSA.

CDR3 sequence (DNA): TGTGCCAGCAGCCCCACAGGGTACGCTGAAGCTTTCTTT. Protein product: CASSPTGYAEAFF. This chain uses TRBV5-5 with TRBJ1-1; a possible D gene is TRBD1 (6 bases). CDR3 length equals 13 residues. Germline CDR1 reads SGHKS; CDR2 reads YYEKEE (reference sequence). Deletions cut 4 bases from V and 6 bases from J, with 13 bases between.

The CDR3 sequence: CASSWTAGNTIYF. The DNA for the CDR3 is TGTGCCAGCAGTTGGACAGCCGGAAACACCATATATTTT. The gene calls are TRBV6-5 and TRBJ1-3; tentative D call: TRBD1 (6 bases). Germline V gene lookup returns CDR1 MNHEY and CDR2 SVGAGI. The V and J ends lost 4 bases and 4 bases respectively, with 8 bases between them. The CDR3 consists of 13 residues.

A few counts support this clonotype. This sequence joins TRBV6-2 or TRBV6-3 and TRBJ1-1; D unresolved. Germline assignment: CDR1 MNHEY and CDR2 SVGEGT. The V gene lost 5 bases and the J gene lost 4 bases, with 17 bases spanning the gap. The CDR3 covers 15 residues. CDR3 sequence (DNA): TGTGCCAGCAGTCCATACACCAATCCAGGCACTGAAGCTTTCTTT. This translates into CASSPYTNPGTEAFF.

This clonotype was seen a few times. The rearrangement joins TRBV24-1 to TRBJ1-5; D gene ambiguous. Trimming shortened V by 8 bases and J by 4 bases, and 17 bases separated the two germline ends. The V gene's germline CDR1 is KGHDR and CDR2 SFDVKD. The CDR3 sequence is 15 residues long. CDR3 DNA: TGTGCCACCATTCTCCCCGGGGAAACAAATCAGCCCCAGCATTTT. As protein: CATILPGETNQPQHF.